These 13 T cell receptor beta chains originate from one sample sequenced in a study of blood T cell repertoires in COVID-19. Generated by immunoSEQ multiplex PCR, the TCRdb table keeps only in-frame clones and is missing some. The repertoire has about 100,000 clones, nearly 90% of them found once; the top ten carry approximately 2%. Specimen: peripheral blood. These receptors came from a man aged 45 to 65 with active COVID-19.

The V and J genes are TRBV3-1 (or the pseudogene TRBV3-2) and TRBJ1-6; unclear D gene. The CDR3 is made up of 14 amino acids. Trimming removed 1 base from V and 10 bases from J, with 11 bases in between. Looked up from germline, CDR1 is LGHDT and CDR2 is YNNKEL (reference sequence). This CDR3 reads CASSQVEGASPLHF. The DNA for the CDR3 is TGTGCCAGCAGCCAAGTCGAGGGCGCCTCACCCCTCCACTTT.

The V and J genes are TRBV6-5 and TRBJ1-4; TRBD1 is a possible D gene (5 bases). V was trimmed by 6 bases and J by 8 bases, leaving 10 bases between them. The CDR3 extends over 12 amino acids. In germline, CDR1 is MNHEY, CDR2 SVGAGI. CDR3 DNA sequence: TGTGCCAGCAGCTCACGGGGGGAAAAACTGTTTTTT. This translates into CASSSRGEKLFF.

This clone has only one observation. The J gene is TRBJ2-5, the V gene TRBV3-1 (or the pseudogene TRBV3-2); no clear D gene. The germline CDR1 and CDR2 sequences are LGHDT and YNNKEL (reference sequence). Trimming cost V 6 bases and J 7 bases, with 21 bases left between them. The CDR3 totals 15 residues. The CDR3, as DNA: TGTGCCAGCAGATATGCCGGATCCCAGAGAGGGACCCAGTACTTC. Encoded protein: CASRYAGSQRGTQYF.

V usage is TRBV5-1 and J usage is TRBJ1-2; 11 bases align to TRBD1. The CDR3 is made up of 17 amino acids. The germline gives CDR1 SGHRS, CDR2 YFSETQ. V shed 1 base and J 3 bases; nucleotides not matched to a gene: 8. CDR3: CASSLRGTGGGHYGYTF. In nucleotides, the CDR3 is TGCGCCAGCAGCTTGAGGGGGACAGGGGGTGGTCACTATGGCTACACCTTC.

The chain carries TRBV4-1 and TRBJ2-5; a possible D gene is TRBD2 (5 bases). Trimming took 6 bases from V and 4 from J, leaving 15 bases between them. CDR1 and CDR2 from the germline V gene are MGHRA and YSYEKL. This CDR3 comprises 14 residues. The CDR3 here is CASSRPERAETQYF. The CDR3 DNA follows: TGCGCCAGCAGTAGGCCCGAGAGGGCAGAGACCCAGTACTTC.

The chain recombines TRBV11-2 with TRBJ2-3; D is undetermined. The germline CDR1 and CDR2 sequences are SGHAT and FQNNGV. V was cut by 5 bases and J by 3 bases, with 9 bases left in between. The CDR3 covers 13 residues. The CDR3 nucleotides are TGTGCCAGCAGCAGACTCACGACAGATACGCAGTATTTT. It translates to CASSRLTTDTQYF.

The V and J genes are TRBV2 and TRBJ2-2; D possibly corresponds to TRBD2 (6 bases). V dropped 6 bases and J dropped 4 bases, with 9 bases sitting between them. The CDR3 is 13 residues long. Germline V gene sequence: CDR1 SNHLY, CDR2 FYNNEI. CDR3 sequence (DNA): TGTGCCAGCAGGACTAGTTCCACCGGGGAGCTGTTTTTT. Protein product: CASRTSSTGELFF.

J is TRBJ2-5 and V is TRBV5-8; TRBD2 matches at 11 bases. The ends lost 6 bases at V and 2 bases at J; junction bases unmatched: 9. This CDR3 has 16 residues. The germline V gene has CDR1 SGHTS and CDR2 YDEGEE. DNA for the CDR3: TGTGCCAGCATCGCCCGACTAGCGGGACATCAAGAGACCCAGTACTTC. This encodes CASIARLAGHQETQYF.

This chain links TRBV6-5 with TRBJ2-2; D is unclear. CDR1 is MNHEY and CDR2 is SVGAGI in the germline V gene. The CDR3 is 14 amino acids. V lost 8 bases and J 2 bases, leaving 12 bases between the germline ends. The chain's CDR3 is CASSIVGNTGELFF. For the CDR3, the DNA is TGTGCCAGCTCTATAGTCGGTAACACCGGGGAGCTGTTTTTT.

A single count supports this clone. The chain joins TRBV7-9 to TRBJ2-5, with 7 positions matching TRBD1. The CDR3 totals 16 residues. The germline V gene has CDR1 SEHNR and CDR2 FQNEAQ (reference sequence). After removal of 0 bases from V and 4 bases from J, the junction contained 8 bases not matched to a gene. CDR3: CASSLAAGQDGETQYF. Written as DNA, the CDR3 is TGTGCCAGCAGCTTAGCCGCTGGACAGGACGGAGAGACCCAGTACTTC.

This clone occurred a few times. The J gene is TRBJ2-7, the V gene TRBV2, with D uncertain. Germline-derived CDR1 and CDR2 are SNHLY and FYNNEI. The CDR3 extends over 13 amino acids. V shed 6 bases and J shed 13 bases, with 22 bases lying between them. CDR3 DNA sequence: TGTGCCAGCAGCGCAACCCCCTCCCGCCTGAGTTACTTC. Translating it yields CASSATPSRLSYF.

The chain uses TRBV4-1 and TRBJ2-7; the match to TRBD1 covers 10 bases. J was trimmed by 2 bases and V by 1 base; bases with no gene match: 2. This CDR3 region has 15 residues. From germline, CDR1 is MGHRA and CDR2 YSYEKL. In DNA, the CDR3 is TGCGCCAGCAGCCAAGTAGACAGGGGGCCCTACGAGCAGTACTTC. It translates to CASSQVDRGPYEQYF.

The chain joins TRBV11-2 to TRBJ2-3, with 12 bases aligning to TRBD2. V was pared by 2 bases and J by 6 bases, with 6 bases of the junction left unmatched. The CDR3 sequence is 16 residues long. The germline V gene encodes CDR1 SGHAT and CDR2 FQNNGV. CDR3 amino acids: CASSLQPSGGADTQYF. The CDR3 nucleotides read TGTGCCAGCAGCTTACAACCTAGCGGGGGGGCCGATACGCAGTATTTT.